These 8 T cell receptor beta chains were all obtained from the same sample, sequenced in a study of CD8+CD57+ T cells in acquired aplastic anemia. Only patients with CD8+CD57+ cell expansion on flow cytometry were chosen for sequencing. TCR beta VDJ combinations and CDR3 sequences were profiled from genomic DNA. Via MiXCR, TCRdb re-called the reads, giving one row per CDR3 protein. The table records under 200,000 distinct CDR3 sequences, 40% to 55% of them present only once. The specimen sequenced was sorted CD4+, CD8+, or CD8+CD57+ T cells (not recorded which) from PBMCs. All receptors derive from a human donor with aplastic anemia.

This chain uses TRBV19 with TRBJ2-7; D could derive from TRBD1 or TRBD2 (5 bases each). The CDR3 contains 15 residues. From germline, CDR1 is LNHDA and CDR2 SQIVND (reference sequence). V was pared by 5 bases and J by 4 bases, with 18 bases between. Here the CDR3 DNA reads TGTGCCAGTAGTGCAGCCGGGACCTTGCTATACGAGCAGTACTTC. Translated, it gives CASSAAGTLLYEQYF.

A few counts support this clonotype. The V and J genes are TRBV29-1 and TRBJ2-1; D gene unclear. Trimming removed 5 bases at V and 4 bases at J, with 12 bases between. Germline loops: CDR1 SQVTM, CDR2 ANQGSEA. The CDR3 has 13 amino acids. The CDR3 protein is CSVNQQIYNEQFF. CDR3 sequence (DNA): TGCAGCGTTAACCAGCAGATTTACAATGAGCAGTTCTTC.

In regard to this clonotype: A read error may account for a junction end that differs from germline. The chain uses TRBV19 and TRBJ2-1; 7 nucleotides align to TRBD1. The germline V gene has CDR1 LNHDA and CDR2 SQIVND (reference sequence). The CDR3 extends over 15 amino acids. The CDR3 spells CASKRTGTDRDEQSF. The CDR3 DNA is TGTGCCAGTAAACGAACCGGGACAGATCGGGATGAGCAGTCCTTC.

The V and J genes are TRBV2 and TRBJ2-6; weak D call: TRBD1 (5 bases). CDR3 size: 15 residues. Germline assignment: CDR1 SNHLY and CDR2 FYNNEI. The V end lost 3 bases, the J end lost 2 bases, and 8 bases lay between the germline ends. DNA of the CDR3: TGTGCCAGCAGTGACACAGGAGCTGGGGCCAACGTCCTGACTTTC. This encodes CASSDTGAGANVLTF.

The J gene is TRBJ1-2, the V gene TRBV10-3; D remains unclear. Looked up from germline, CDR1 is ENHRY and CDR2 is SYGVKD. Deletions cut 0 bases from V and 4 bases from J, with 9 bases between. The CDR3 spans 14 residues. CDR3 in DNA: TGTGCCATCAGTGAGTCTCAGGAAAGCTATGGCTACACCTTC. Protein product: CAISESQESYGYTF.

V is TRBV24-1 and J is TRBJ2-1; possible D gene TRBD1, 6 bases. There are 14 residues in the CDR3. Per germline, CDR1 KGHDR and CDR2 SFDVKD. V was pared by 9 bases and J by 5 bases, with 16 bases between. The CDR3 DNA is TGTGCCACCCAGGAACAGGGCGTGAACAATGAGCAGTTCTTC. Translating it yields CATQEQGVNNEQFF.

The rearrangement uses TRBV2 and TRBJ2-3; no reliable D call. V dropped 6 bases and J dropped 1 base, with 8 bases sitting between them. There are 13 residues in the CDR3. Germline assignment: CDR1 SNHLY and CDR2 FYNNEI. The CDR3 region is CASSEMGTDTQYF. The CDR3 DNA follows: TGTGCCAGCAGCGAGATGGGCACAGATACGCAGTATTTT.

The chain carries TRBV19 and TRBJ1-4; a possible D gene is TRBD1 (6 bases). V was shortened by 3 bases and J by 8 bases, with 10 bases between the two germline ends. This CDR3 comprises 13 residues. Germline V gene lookup returns CDR1 LNHDA and CDR2 SQIVND (reference sequence). The CDR3: CASSMGAREKLFF. CDR3 nucleotides: TGTGCCAGTAGTATGGGGGCGCGGGAAAAACTGTTTTTT.